This T cell receptor beta chain was identified in a study of cytomegalovirus exposure and HLA in healthy donors. Study at large: A previous analysis identified 95 million to 120 million unique TCR beta sequences derived from roughly 180 million T cells.

V was trimmed by 5 bases and J by 4 bases, leaving 11 bases between them. The CDR3 contains 13 residues. Germline V gene sequence: CDR1 LNHDA, CDR2 SQIVND (reference sequence). Researchers ran the PCR with 60 Vbeta and 13 Jbeta primers. Clones were sequenced by immunoSEQ multiplex PCR, and TCRdb holds only the in-frame ones, with some missing. The profile covers fewer than 85,000 clones, with 65% to 75% appearing a single time and 7.5% to 9.5% taken by the ten largest. This clonotype was obtained from a man aged 40-55 years in good health and CMV-seropositive. The chain is built from TRBV19 and TRBJ1-2, with D perhaps matching TRBD1 (6 bases). Material: PBMCs. CDR3 protein: CASSQGKGYGYTF. The CDR3, as DNA: TGTGCCAGTAGTCAGGGGAAAGGCTATGGCTACACCTTC.